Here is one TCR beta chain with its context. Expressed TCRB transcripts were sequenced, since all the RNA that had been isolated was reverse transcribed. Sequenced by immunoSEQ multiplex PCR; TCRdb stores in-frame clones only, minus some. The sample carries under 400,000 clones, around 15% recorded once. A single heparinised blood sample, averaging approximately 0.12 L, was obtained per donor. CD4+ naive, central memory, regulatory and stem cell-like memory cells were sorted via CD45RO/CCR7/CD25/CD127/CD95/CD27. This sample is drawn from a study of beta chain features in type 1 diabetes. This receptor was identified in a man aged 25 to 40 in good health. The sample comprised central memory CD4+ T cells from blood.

The DNA for the CDR3 is TGTGCCAGCAGCCAGACCGGCTTCAATGAAAAACTGTTTTTT. Its protein is CASSQTGFNEKLFF. This chain joins TRBV6-6 and TRBJ1-4; D remains unclear. The CDR3 is 14 amino acids. The V end lost 6 bases, the J end lost 5 bases, and 13 bases lay between the germline ends. The V gene's germline CDR1 is MNHNY and CDR2 SVGAGI (reference sequence).